This T cell receptor (beta chain) originates from a study of T cell changes during pregnancy in multiple sclerosis (dated by TCRdb to about 2019). Background on the whole study: In women with multiple sclerosis, the researchers looked at how the T cell repertoire shifted as pregnancy progressed.

The library was obtained by the immunoSEQ multiplex PCR assay. As stored in TCRdb, this immuneACCESS dataset retains in-frame rearrangements with V and J assigned. A fraction of the clones does not appear; measured against another copy, unresolved V genes explain less than half of the discrepancy, and the remainder lacks a known reason. Counted in this sample were about 63,000 clones; approximately 94% of them appeared once. 3.2% of the sample is in the top ten clones. The cysteine opens and the phenylalanine closes a CDR3 of 16 amino acids. CDR3 DNA only is kept here, 48 bases in frame from base 1. Here V drops 3 bases and J drops 4 bases, and the junction holds 10 bases not matched to any gene. The germline V gene provides CDR1 SGDLS and CDR2 YYNGEE. As concerns this clone: Its antigen remains unidentified. Per-base quality was not reported, and no clone a single base away is much larger than it.

The clonotype originates from a female donor with multiple sclerosis, enrolled in a pregnancy study. Sequencing used CD8+ T cells from peripheral blood mononuclear cells, obtained in the second trimester of pregnancy. The rearranged segments are TRBV9 and TRBJ2-7; 10 bases in between match TRBD2. The nucleotide sequence reads TGTGCCAGCAGCGCCGGCGCCTCTAGCGGGAGTTACGAGCAGTACTTC. This gives the protein CASSAGASSGSYEQYF.